The clone carrying this T cell receptor beta chain occurred a few times. CDR1 and CDR2 from the germline V gene are SGHRS and YFSETQ. After removal of 7 bases from V and 4 bases from J, the junction contained 13 bases not matched to a gene. The CDR3 covers 16 residues. Sequencing used immunoSEQ multiplex PCR; TCRdb keeps in-frame clones, though not all of them. Found here are about 480,000 clones, more than 75% of them singletons; the top ten hold less than 2%. The source of the sample is a study of blood T cell repertoires in COVID-19. The origin of this receptor is a woman aged 40 to 50 who had recovered from COVID-19. This chain connects TRBV5-1 to TRBJ2-2, with TRBD2 matching 7 bases. The sample was PBMCs or T cells enriched from blood (not recorded which). For the CDR3, the DNA is TGCGCCAGCGATTTGGTGGCGGGAGCGGCCACCGGGGAGCTGTTTTTT. Protein: CASDLVAGAATGELFF.